The 21 T cell receptor beta chains given below trace back to one sample, sequenced in a study of cytomegalovirus exposure and HLA in healthy donors. The primer mix had 60 Vbeta and 13 Jbeta primers. Produced via immunoSEQ multiplex PCR; TCRdb's table is partial and in-frame only. The sample lists roughly 88,000 clones, 60% to 85% occurring once. Sample: PBMCs. All receptors derive from a young man in good health and CMV-seropositive.

This chain links TRBV6-5 with TRBJ1-5; D remains unclear. V was trimmed by 5 bases and J by 7 bases, leaving 15 bases between them. The CDR3 covers 14 residues. The germline CDR1 and CDR2 sequences are MNHEY and SVGAGI. CDR3 nucleotide sequence: TGTGCCAGCAGTAGGAAGGGAGGTTGGCAGCCCCAGCATTTT. It codes for CASSRKGGWQPQHF.

The V gene is TRBV9, the J gene TRBJ2-2, with 9 bases identical to TRBD1. From germline, CDR1 is SGDLS and CDR2 YYNGEE. The CDR3 covers 15 residues. The V gene end was trimmed by 0 bases and the J gene end by 9 bases; junction bases not matched to a gene: 6. The CDR3 nucleotides read TGTGCCAGCAGCGTAGCCGGGACAGGGTTCCGGGAGCTGTTTTTT. This sequence encodes CASSVAGTGFRELFF.

This clone was seen more than once but under ten times. Germline and junction disagree at one end, which may indicate a read error. In DNA, the CDR3 is TGTGCTAGCAGCTTAAGTAACAGCTACGAGCAGTACTTC. As protein: CASSLSNSYEQYF. The chain links TRBV7-7 to TRBJ2-7; D not certain. The length of the CDR3 is 13 residues. The germline V gene has CDR1 SSHAT and CDR2 FNYEAQ (reference sequence).

A few counts support this clone. The genes are TRBV7-8 and TRBJ1-2, with a possible D match to TRBD1 (6 bases). This CDR3 comprises 13 residues. With 5 bases removed from V and 3 bases from J, the gap between germline ends came to 10 bases. The germline V gene encodes CDR1 SGHVS and CDR2 FQNEAQ. As DNA, the CDR3 is TGTGCCAGCAGCCTCGGACAGCACTATGGCTACACCTTC. Translating gives CASSLGQHYGYTF.

The chain is built from TRBV11-3 and TRBJ2-7; D remains ambiguous. With 4 bases removed from V and 5 bases from J, the gap between germline ends came to 12 bases. This CDR3 region has 13 residues. The V gene's germline CDR1 is SGHNT and CDR2 YENEEA. CDR3 DNA sequence: TGTGCCAGCAGCTCGACTTCGGCTAACGAGCAGTACTTC. Translating it yields CASSSTSANEQYF.

The rearrangement links TRBV2 to TRBJ2-7, with D maybe TRBD1 (5 bases). Trimming shortened V by 6 bases and J by 4 bases, and 10 bases separated the two germline ends. CDR1 is SNHLY, CDR2 FYNNEI, per germline. The CDR3 has 12 amino acids. CDR3 nucleotide sequence: TGTGCCAGCAGCCTGACAGAATACGAGCAGTACTTC. Protein sequence: CASSLTEYEQYF.

Comment on this clone: The same CDR3 can be traced to other DNA sequences in this sample. This chain joins TRBV5-1 and TRBJ2-7; 13 bases line up with TRBD2. This CDR3 is built from 14 residues. Germline CDR1 reads SGHRS; CDR2 reads YFSETQ. J lost 5 bases, V lost 4 bases, and 3 bases had no gene match. CDR3: CASSAGLAGDEQYF. In DNA, the CDR3 is TGCGCCAGCAGCGCAGGACTAGCGGGAGACGAGCAGTACTTC. Full variable domain (outside the CDR3, taken from reference TRBV5-1 and TRBJ2-7): KAGVTQTPRYLIKTRGQQVTLSCSPISGHRSVSWYQQTPGQGLQFLFEYFSETQRNKGNFPGRFSGRQFSNSRSEMNVSTLELGDSALYLCASSAGLAGDEQYFGPGTRLTVT.

The J gene is TRBJ2-2, the V gene TRBV9; 9 nucleotides line up with TRBD1. This CDR3 region has 19 residues. V was pared by 4 bases and J by 0 bases, with 13 bases of the junction left unmatched. CDR1 SGDLS and CDR2 YYNGEE come from the germline V gene. CDR3 nucleotides: TGTGCCAGCAGCCATTACACCGGGACAGGGAATGCGAACACCGGGGAGCTGTTTTTT. It codes for CASSHYTGTGNANTGELFF.

This chain uses TRBV27 with TRBJ1-1; D is ambiguous. V lost 4 bases to trimming and J lost 3 bases, with 9 bases between them. Germline V gives CDR1 MNHEY, CDR2 SMNVEV (reference sequence). The CDR3 sequence is 13 residues long. The CDR3 DNA reads as TGTGCCAGCAGTTACAGCATTCACACTGAAGCTTTCTTT. Translated: CASSYSIHTEAFF.

The chain combines TRBV7-2 with TRBJ1-5; 8 bases map to TRBD1. CDR1 and CDR2 (germline): SGHTA, FQGNSA. The CDR3 sequence is 15 residues long. V shed 5 bases, J shed 1 base, and the junction held 4 bases outside the gene matches. CDR3 sequence reads: CASSPDRGSNQPQHF. In DNA, the CDR3 is TGTGCCAGCAGCCCCGACAGGGGAAGCAATCAGCCCCAGCATTTT. Supplemented by reference TRBV7-2 and TRBJ1-5, the full variable domain reads GAGVSQSPSNKVTEKGKDVELRCDPISGHTALYWYRQSLGQGLEFLIYFQGNSAPDKSGLPSDRFSAERTGGSVSTLTIQRTQQEDSAVYLCASSPDRGSNQPQHFGDGTRLSIL.

The CDR3 reads CASFNRDRARGYTF. Here the CDR3 DNA reads TGTGCCAGCTTCAACCGGGACAGGGCACGAGGCTACACCTTC. This chain links TRBV19 with TRBJ1-2, with 9 nucleotides matching TRBD1. Germline CDR1 reads LNHDA; CDR2 reads SQIVND (reference sequence). Trimming at V came to 9 bases and at J to 8 bases, leaving 13 bases not matched to a gene. The CDR3 is 14 residues long.

V and J are TRBV27 and TRBJ2-5, with a possible D match to TRBD2 (5 bases). CDR3 size: 18 residues. The germline V gene encodes CDR1 MNHEY and CDR2 SMNVEV (reference sequence). V shed 0 bases and J shed 3 bases, with 20 bases lying between them. In DNA form, the CDR3 reads TGTGCCAGCAGTTTATCGTGGACTCTCAGAGGGCAAAAAGAGACCCAGTACTTC. Translating gives CASSLSWTLRGQKETQYF.

In this sample, this clone turned up once. The chain combines TRBV6-1 with TRBJ1-2, with D uncertain. Trimming took 8 bases from V and 3 from J, leaving 13 bases between them. Germline V gives CDR1 MNHNS, CDR2 SASEGT. The CDR3 spans 13 residues. The CDR3: CASRRTLDYGYTF. Written as DNA, the CDR3 is TGTGCCAGCCGGAGGACTTTGGACTATGGCTACACCTTC.

This chain connects TRBV2 to TRBJ1-3; D remains ambiguous. Trimming stripped 7 bases from V and 0 bases from J, with 4 bases between. The CDR3 consists of 12 residues. CDR1 SNHLY and CDR2 FYNNEI come from the germline V gene. The CDR3 is CASTLSGNTIYF. CDR3 DNA: TGTGCCAGCACTCTCTCTGGAAACACCATATATTTT.

The chain uses TRBV11-3 and TRBJ2-1, with TRBD1 matching 8 bases. The CDR3 sequence is 15 residues long. The V gene's germline CDR1 is SGHNT and CDR2 YENEEA. V lost 4 bases and J lost 1; bases outside the gene matches: 3. The CDR3 is CASSSRTGSYNEQFF. In DNA, the CDR3 is TGTGCCAGCAGCTCCCGGACAGGGTCCTACAATGAGCAGTTCTTC.

The chain employs TRBV6-5 and TRBJ1-6; 9 nucleotides line up with TRBD1. This CDR3 spans 16 amino acids. Germline loops: CDR1 MNHEY, CDR2 SVGAGI. V was pared by 0 bases and J by 10 bases, with 7 bases of the junction left unmatched. For the CDR3, the DNA is TGTGCCAGCAGTTACTCGAACAGGGGGCATGGGTCACCCCTCCACTTT. Amino acids: CASSYSNRGHGSPLHF.

The J gene is TRBJ2-1, the V gene TRBV9, with D tentatively TRBD1 (5 bases). This CDR3 comprises 16 residues. Germline V gives CDR1 SGDLS, CDR2 YYNGEE. The V end was cut by 3 bases, the J end by 6 bases, with 19 bases between. The CDR3 nucleotides read TGTGCCAGCAGCGGATTGACAGTCCTCGGCCTCAATGAGCAGTTCTTC. As protein: CASSGLTVLGLNEQFF.

The chain combines TRBV27 with TRBJ2-1; D is perhaps TRBD1 (7 bases). The CDR3 loop spans 14 amino acids. Germline-derived CDR1 and CDR2 are MNHEY and SMNVEV (reference sequence). The V and J ends lost 4 bases and 6 bases respectively, with 13 bases between them. CDR3 DNA: TGTGCCAGCAGTTCGCCAGGGGGAGGCAATGAGCAGTTCTTC. This sequence encodes CASSSPGGGNEQFF.

This clone was detected only a few times. This chain links TRBV6-6 with TRBJ1-1; 7 positions match TRBD1. Germline V gene data show CDR1 as MNHNY and CDR2 as SVGAGI (reference sequence). Trimming cost V 6 bases and J 6 bases; bases outside gene matches: 10. This CDR3 is built from 14 residues. The CDR3 reads CASSSQGGASEAFF. The CDR3 nucleotides read TGTGCCAGCAGCTCTCAAGGGGGCGCCTCTGAAGCTTTCTTT.

This clone has just a few counts. The rearrangement links TRBV5-6 to TRBJ1-2; TRBD1 matches 7 bases. This CDR3 is 13 amino acids long. Trimming removed 2 bases from V and 4 bases from J; junction bases left unmatched: 2. The germline V gene has CDR1 SGHDT and CDR2 YYEEEE. For the CDR3, the DNA is TGTGCCAGCAGCTTCCAGGGGGGCTATGGCTACACCTTC. This encodes CASSFQGGYGYTF.

The rearrangement uses TRBV18 and TRBJ1-1; 8 bases match TRBD1. V lost 3 bases and J lost 1; bases outside the gene matches: 4. The germline CDR1 and CDR2 sequences are KGHSH and LQKENI. This CDR3 is built from 15 residues. As DNA, the CDR3 is TGTGCCAGCTCACCGGACAGGGCTTGGAACACTGAAGCTTTCTTT. Protein sequence: CASSPDRAWNTEAFF.